This entry concerns a single T cell receptor beta chain. For every subset, genomic DNA was evenly distributed across several immunoSEQ plates. Produced via immunoSEQ multiplex PCR; TCRdb's table is partial and in-frame only. Of over 2 million clones listed, 85% to 95% were seen once; the top ten hold about 0.13%. This CDR3 has 13 amino acids. Trimming removed 1 base from V and 3 bases from J, with 10 bases in between. Germline loops: CDR1 GTSNPN, CDR2 SVGIG (reference sequence). The data are from a study of shared clonotypes between healthy human individuals. V usage is TRBV30 and J usage is TRBJ2-7; possibly TRBD1 for D (5 bases). Sequencing input: naive CD4+ T cells sorted from blood. Subset denoted: CD45RA+ positively selected. The origin of this receptor is a young man in good health. The CDR3 here is CAWSGTLRYEQYF. CDR3 DNA sequence: TGTGCCTGGAGTGGGACACTACGCTACGAGCAGTACTTC.